This TCR beta chain was observed in a study of blood T cell repertoires in COVID-19. Study overall: The United States, Italy and Spain supplied acute and convalescent COVID-19 samples. PBMCs, B-cell-depleted T cells, or T cells provided the cDNA or gDNA that made up the material.

Some clones are missing from TCRdb's copy, which holds only in-frame ones; the method was immunoSEQ multiplex PCR. The sample has around 52,000 clones; approximately 89% are singletons. Germline lookup yields CDR1 KGHSH and CDR2 LQKENI. This CDR3 contains 14 residues. The junction had 5 bases not matched to a gene; V was cut back by 4 bases and J by 7 bases. This TCR derives from a woman of 80 years or more with acute or convalescent COVID-19. The sample taken for sequencing was peripheral blood. The genes are TRBV18 and TRBJ2-1, with 9 bases aligning to TRBD1. CDR3 region: CASSLTQGANEQFF. CDR3 bases: TGTGCCAGCTCACTTACACAGGGGGCTAATGAGCAGTTCTTC.